Listed below are T cell receptor beta chains from one sample, sequenced in a study of shared clonotypes between healthy human individuals. The repertoire was sequenced with immunoSEQ multiplex PCR; TCRdb's copy has only in-frame clones and lacks some. The data contain roughly 720,000 clones, less than 95% of them singletons. Sequenced sample: memory CD8+ T cells from PBMCs. The receptors here all came from a man between 18 and 29 years old in good health. Some clones in this sample may be carry-over from other donors' samples. Each CDR3 is given with its conserved first and last residue. The D gene is left open where the match is weak. Only part of the rows carry a size: once, few, many, or a class if the clone is expanded.

d_call: -
clone_size: once
j_call: TRBJ2-4
v_call: TRBV27
cdr3_nt: TGTGCCAGCAGTTTATCCCACGTAGCCAAAAACATTCAGTACTTC
cdr3_aa: CASSLSHVAKNIQYF

d_call: -
clone_size: -
j_call: TRBJ1-4
v_call: TRBV4-3
cdr3_nt: TGCGCCAGCAGCCAAGAGCCCAGCGGGGAGGGTGGGGAAAAACTGTTTTTT
cdr3_aa: CASSQEPSGEGGEKLFF

d_call: TRBD2
clone_size: -
j_call: TRBJ2-7
v_call: TRBV11-2
cdr3_nt: TGTGCCAGCAGCCCATTGGCGGGAGGACCCTACGAGCAGTACTTC
cdr3_aa: CASSPLAGGPYEQYF

d_call: TRBD1
clone_size: -
j_call: TRBJ1-1
v_call: TRBV6-5
cdr3_nt: TGTGCCAGCAGCCCAGGGGGGGAAGGCACTGAAGCTTTCTTT
cdr3_aa: CASSPGGEGTEAFF

d_call: -
clone_size: -
j_call: TRBJ2-7
v_call: TRBV7-9
cdr3_nt: TGTGCCAGCGAGGACTCCTACGAGCAGTACTTC
cdr3_aa: CASEDSYEQYF

d_call: TRBD1
clone_size: -
j_call: TRBJ1-2
v_call: TRBV28
cdr3_nt: TGTGCCAGCAGATTCCAGGGGGAAGCCCTTTATGGCTACACCTTC
cdr3_aa: CASRFQGEALYGYTF

d_call: TRBD1
clone_size: -
j_call: TRBJ2-1
v_call: TRBV7-9
cdr3_nt: TGTGCCAGCAGCCAGCCGGACAGGGGGGCTGATGAGCAGTTCTTC
cdr3_aa: CASSQPDRGADEQFF

d_call: TRBD2
clone_size: -
j_call: TRBJ2-7
v_call: TRBV5-1
cdr3_nt: TGCGCCAGCAGCTTTAGTAGCGGGGCCTACGAGCAGTACTTC
cdr3_aa: CASSFSSGAYEQYF

d_call: -
clone_size: -
j_call: TRBJ2-2
v_call: TRBV27
cdr3_nt: TGTGCCAGCAGTTTATCCACTAGAAACACCGGGGAGCTGTTTTTT
cdr3_aa: CASSLSTRNTGELFF

d_call: -
clone_size: -
j_call: TRBJ2-7
v_call: TRBV4-1
cdr3_nt: TGCGCCAGCAGACCTCAGAGTCTCTCCTACGAGCAGTACTTC
cdr3_aa: CASRPQSLSYEQYF

d_call: TRBD2
clone_size: -
j_call: TRBJ2-2
v_call: TRBV9
cdr3_nt: TGTGCCAGCAGCGTAGTCCCCCAGGTAGCGGGATACACCGGGGAGCTGTTTTTT
cdr3_aa: CASSVVPQVAGYTGELFF

d_call: -
clone_size: once
j_call: TRBJ2-1
v_call: TRBV19
cdr3_nt: TGTGCCAGTAGTATGCGGGACTCCATCCCGGGCGAGCAGTTCTTC
cdr3_aa: CASSMRDSIPGEQFF

d_call: -
clone_size: -
j_call: TRBJ2-7
v_call: TRBV18
cdr3_nt: TGTGCCAGCTCACCACCGGTTGAACAGGGTTACGAGCAGTACTTC
cdr3_aa: CASSPPVEQGYEQYF

d_call: -
clone_size: -
j_call: TRBJ2-2
v_call: TRBV7-6
cdr3_nt: TGTGCCAGCAGCTTGCGCTCAGTGAGCGGGGAGCTGTTTTTT
cdr3_aa: CASSLRSVSGELFF

d_call: TRBD2
clone_size: -
j_call: TRBJ2-1
v_call: TRBV7-8
cdr3_nt: TGTGCCAGCAGCCCCCGACTAGCGGGAGGCGCCGGTGAGGATGAGCAGTTCTTC
cdr3_aa: CASSPRLAGGAGEDEQFF

d_call: -
clone_size: once
j_call: TRBJ1-2
v_call: TRBV18
cdr3_nt: TGTGCCAGCTCACCTCCCGGGGTTGCCGTCTATGGCTACACCTTC
cdr3_aa: CASSPPGVAVYGYTF

d_call: -
clone_size: -
j_call: TRBJ2-1
v_call: TRBV7-3
cdr3_nt: TGTGCCAGCAGCCGATCCGGGACCCCCTACAATGAGCAGTTCTTC
cdr3_aa: CASSRSGTPYNEQFF

d_call: TRBD1
clone_size: -
j_call: TRBJ2-4
v_call: TRBV6-5
cdr3_nt: TGTGCCAGCAGTTACAGGGCAGGGGGAAACATTCAGTACTTC
cdr3_aa: CASSYRAGGNIQYF

d_call: TRBD2
clone_size: -
j_call: TRBJ2-7
v_call: TRBV4-1
cdr3_nt: TGCGCCAGCAGCCAACTCGGACTAGCGGGAAACGAGCAGTACTTC
cdr3_aa: CASSQLGLAGNEQYF

d_call: -
clone_size: -
j_call: TRBJ1-3
v_call: TRBV11-2
cdr3_nt: TGTGCCAGCAGCACCTTTGGGGGACTGGCAAACACCATATATTTT
cdr3_aa: CASSTFGGLANTIYF

d_call: -
clone_size: -
j_call: TRBJ2-1
v_call: TRBV6-5
cdr3_nt: TGTGCCAGCAGTTCCACAAGCAAAGAGCAGTTCTTC
cdr3_aa: CASSSTSKEQFF

d_call: -
clone_size: -
j_call: TRBJ1-4
v_call: TRBV7-9
cdr3_nt: TGTGCCAGCAGCTCCCGGCTGACAGGACCAACTAATGAAAAACTGTTTTTT
cdr3_aa: CASSSRLTGPTNEKLFF

d_call: TRBD1
clone_size: -
j_call: TRBJ2-7
v_call: TRBV19
cdr3_nt: TGTGCCAGTAGTGTGGCGCAGGGGGCGATTTACGAGCAGTACTTC
cdr3_aa: CASSVAQGAIYEQYF

d_call: -
clone_size: -
j_call: TRBJ1-1
v_call: TRBV11-3
cdr3_nt: TGTGCCAGCAGCCGGCGGATGAACACTGAAGCTTTCTTT
cdr3_aa: CASSRRMNTEAFF

d_call: -
clone_size: -
j_call: TRBJ2-3
v_call: TRBV9
cdr3_nt: TGTGCCAGCAGCGTAAGGACCACAGATACGCAGTATTTT
cdr3_aa: CASSVRTTDTQYF

d_call: -
clone_size: -
j_call: TRBJ2-1
v_call: TRBV9
cdr3_nt: TGTGCCAGCAGCGGCCGGTTGGCGGCGGACTACAATGAGCAGTTCTTC
cdr3_aa: CASSGRLAADYNEQFF

d_call: -
clone_size: -
j_call: TRBJ1-5
v_call: TRBV5-6
cdr3_nt: TGTGCCAGCAGCTTGGGGGGTAGCAATCAGCCCCAGCATTTT
cdr3_aa: CASSLGGSNQPQHF

d_call: -
clone_size: -
j_call: TRBJ1-1
v_call: TRBV13
cdr3_nt: TGTGCCAGCAGCCCAGGGAGGGGTACTGAAGCTTTCTTT
cdr3_aa: CASSPGRGTEAFF

d_call: -
clone_size: -
j_call: TRBJ2-7
v_call: TRBV28
cdr3_nt: TGTGCCAGCACCCTTCAGGGGGGCGGCTACGAGCAGTACTTC
cdr3_aa: CASTLQGGGYEQYF

d_call: -
clone_size: -
j_call: TRBJ1-1
v_call: TRBV27
cdr3_nt: TGTGCCAGCACCCCCCTGGCCGGGGACACTGAAGCTTTCTTT
cdr3_aa: CASTPLAGDTEAFF

d_call: -
clone_size: -
j_call: TRBJ2-7
v_call: TRBV27
cdr3_nt: TGTGCCAGCAGTTTATTCCCCGGCGCAGGTAACGAGCAGTACTTC
cdr3_aa: CASSLFPGAGNEQYF

d_call: -
clone_size: -
j_call: TRBJ2-1
v_call: TRBV28
cdr3_nt: TGTGCCAGCAGAAAGGACAGAATCAATGAGCAGTTCTTC
cdr3_aa: CASRKDRINEQFF

d_call: TRBD1
clone_size: few
j_call: TRBJ1-1
v_call: TRBV23-1
cdr3_nt: TGCGCCAGCAGTCAAATCTCCAAAAATCCGACAGGGGGGATGAACACTGAAGCTTTCTTT
cdr3_aa: CASSQISKNPTGGMNTEAFF

d_call: -
clone_size: -
j_call: TRBJ2-1
v_call: TRBV27
cdr3_nt: TGTGCCAGCAGTCCCCTCGACGGGCGGCCCTACAATGAGCAGTTCTTC
cdr3_aa: CASSPLDGRPYNEQFF

d_call: -
clone_size: -
j_call: TRBJ2-3
v_call: TRBV5-1
cdr3_nt: TGCGCCAGCAGCTTGACCTATATCGGGGGCACAGATACGCAGTATTTT
cdr3_aa: CASSLTYIGGTDTQYF

d_call: -
clone_size: once
j_call: TRBJ2-6
v_call: TRBV5-6
cdr3_nt: TGTGCCAGCAGCAAAGGGGGTTCTTGGGGCTCTGGGGCCAACGTCCTGACTTTC
cdr3_aa: CASSKGGSWGSGANVLTF

d_call: -
clone_size: once
j_call: TRBJ2-3
v_call: TRBV27
cdr3_nt: TGTGCCAGCAGTTTTCTTCGCACAGATACGCAGTATTTT
cdr3_aa: CASSFLRTDTQYF

d_call: -
clone_size: -
j_call: TRBJ2-7
v_call: TRBV28
cdr3_nt: TGTGCCAGCAGCCCCACTACCGAGCAGTACTTC
cdr3_aa: CASSPTTEQYF

d_call: TRBD2
clone_size: once
j_call: TRBJ2-5
v_call: TRBV19
cdr3_nt: TGTGCCAGTAGTCCCCGGGACTATGGGGTCGAGACCCAGTACTTC
cdr3_aa: CASSPRDYGVETQYF

d_call: -
clone_size: -
j_call: TRBJ2-5
v_call: TRBV28
cdr3_nt: TGTGCCAGCAGTTTACCTTGGGACACTGAGACTCAAGAGACCCAGTACTTC
cdr3_aa: CASSLPWDTETQETQYF

d_call: -
clone_size: -
j_call: TRBJ1-1
v_call: TRBV7-2
cdr3_nt: TGTGCCAGCAGCCTAAGGTCCCTCAACACTGAAGCTTTCTTT
cdr3_aa: CASSLRSLNTEAFF

d_call: TRBD1
clone_size: -
j_call: TRBJ2-7
v_call: TRBV18
cdr3_nt: TGTGCCAGCTCACCTGAACAGGGGGCCTACGAGCAGTACTTC
cdr3_aa: CASSPEQGAYEQYF

d_call: -
clone_size: -
j_call: TRBJ2-2
v_call: TRBV5-1
cdr3_nt: TGCGCCAGCAGCTTTGGCGGAGGGAGAGTGGAGCTGTTTTTT
cdr3_aa: CASSFGGGRVELFF

d_call: -
clone_size: -
j_call: TRBJ2-3
v_call: TRBV11-3
cdr3_nt: TGTGCCAGCAGCCGTCGGGACAGCACAGATACGCAGTATTTT
cdr3_aa: CASSRRDSTDTQYF

d_call: TRBD2
clone_size: -
j_call: TRBJ2-3
v_call: TRBV13
cdr3_nt: TGTGCCAGCAGCACCCAGCGGGACACGCAGTATTTT
cdr3_aa: CASSTQRDTQYF

d_call: -
clone_size: -
j_call: TRBJ2-3
v_call: TRBV7-9
cdr3_nt: TGTGCCAGCAGGGGGGACGATACGCAGTATTTT
cdr3_aa: CASRGDDTQYF

d_call: -
clone_size: few
j_call: TRBJ2-1
v_call: TRBV4-2
cdr3_nt: TGTGCCAGCAGCAGCCGACTAGTCCATGAGCAGTTCTTC
cdr3_aa: CASSSRLVHEQFF